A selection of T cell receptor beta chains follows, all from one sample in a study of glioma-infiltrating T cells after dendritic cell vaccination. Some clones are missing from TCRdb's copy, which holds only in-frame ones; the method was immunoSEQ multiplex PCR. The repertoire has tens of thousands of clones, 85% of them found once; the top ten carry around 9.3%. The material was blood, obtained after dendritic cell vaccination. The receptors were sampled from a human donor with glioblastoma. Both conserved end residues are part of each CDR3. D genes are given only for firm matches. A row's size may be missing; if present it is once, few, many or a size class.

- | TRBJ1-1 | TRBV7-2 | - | TGTGCCAGCAGCTTTCAATCAGGGGACACTGAAGCTTTCTTT | CASSFQSGDTEAFF
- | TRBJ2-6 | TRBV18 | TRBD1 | TGTGCCAGCGTAGGACAGGGTGCCTCTGGGGCCAACGTCCTGACTTTC | CASVGQGASGANVLTF
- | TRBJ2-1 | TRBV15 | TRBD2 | TGTGCCACCAGCAGATCCATACTAGCGGGAGGGCCGGGCTACAATGAGCAGTTCTTC | CATSRSILAGGPGYNEQFF
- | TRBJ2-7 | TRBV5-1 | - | TGCGCCAGCAGCTTGGGGGGGGGCCACGAGGAGCAGTACTTC | CASSLGGGHEEQYF
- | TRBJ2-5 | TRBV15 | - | TGTGCCACCAGCAGAGGACAGACAGGACAGGAGACCCAGTACTTC | CATSRGQTGQETQYF
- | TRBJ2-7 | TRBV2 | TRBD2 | TGTGCCAGCAGTAGGACTAGCGGGAGTGTCCCCTACGAGCAGTACTTC | CASSRTSGSVPYEQYF
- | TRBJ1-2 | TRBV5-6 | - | TGTGCCAGCAGCTTGGCCCCGGCAGGGGTGGCGGGCTACACCTTC | CASSLAPAGVAGYTF
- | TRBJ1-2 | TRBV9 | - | TGTGCCAGCAGCTCTCAGGGCAGTACCTATGGCTACACCTTC | CASSSQGSTYGYTF
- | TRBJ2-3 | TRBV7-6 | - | TGTGCCAGCAGCCCCCGGGGAGTTGCAGATACGCAGTATTTT | CASSPRGVADTQYF
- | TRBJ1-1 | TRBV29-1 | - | TGCAGCGTAAAAGACAGTGTTGAAGCTTTCTTT | CSVKDSVEAFF
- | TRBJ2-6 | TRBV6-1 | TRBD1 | TGTGCCAGCAGTGCTGTCGTGACAGGGGCTAGCTCTGGGGCCAACGTCCTGACTTTC | CASSAVVTGASSGANVLTF
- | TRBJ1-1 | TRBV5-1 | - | TGCGCCAGCACCATTGGAGGGGAAGCTTTCTTT | CASTIGGEAFF
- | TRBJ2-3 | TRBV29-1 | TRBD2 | TGCAGCGTTGAAATCAGGGAACTAGCGGGGCGGCGAGTCACAGATACGCAGTATTTT | CSVEIRELAGRRVTDTQYF
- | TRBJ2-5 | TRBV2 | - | TGTGCCAGCAAGGGGGGGTCAGCAGAGACCCAGTACTTC | CASKGGSAETQYF
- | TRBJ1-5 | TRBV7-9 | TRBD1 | TGTGCCAGCGCGGGGACAGGGGGCAATCAGCCCCAGCATTTT | CASAGTGGNQPQHF
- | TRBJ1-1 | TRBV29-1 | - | TGCAGCGTTGTCAGGCTCCAAAATGGTTTCTTT | CSVVRLQNGFF
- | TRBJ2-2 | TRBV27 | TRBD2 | TGTGCCAGCAGTTCTGCGGGGGGGAGAGGCGGGGAGCTGTTTTTT | CASSSAGGRGGELFF
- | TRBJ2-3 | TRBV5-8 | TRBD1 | TGTGCCAGCAGCTTGCTCCAGGGGGTGGATACGCAGTATTTT | CASSLLQGVDTQYF
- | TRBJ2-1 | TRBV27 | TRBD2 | TGTGCCAGCAGTGGCCGACTAGCGGGAGGGCCCGTATACAATGAGCAGTTCTTC | CASSGRLAGGPVYNEQFF
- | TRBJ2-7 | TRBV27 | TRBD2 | TGTGCCAGCAGTCAACCTAGCGGGGGCACCTACGAGCAGTACTTC | CASSQPSGGTYEQYF
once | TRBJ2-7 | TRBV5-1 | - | TGCGCCAGCAGGAGTGGCGGGAACTCCTACGAGCAGTACTTC | CASRSGGNSYEQYF
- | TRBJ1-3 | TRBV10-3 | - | TGTGCCATCAGTCTCCCGAGCGGAAACACCATATATTTT | CAISLPSGNTIYF
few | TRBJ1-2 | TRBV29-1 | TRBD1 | TGCAGCGTAGCTGGGACAGGGTCACATGGCTACACCTTC | CSVAGTGSHGYTF
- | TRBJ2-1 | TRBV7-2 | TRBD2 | TGTGCCAGCAGCCCCCGGACTAGCGGGGGGGCCAATGAGCAGTTCTTC | CASSPRTSGGANEQFF
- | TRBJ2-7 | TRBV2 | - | TGTGCCACCACGACATCAAGCGGGTCCTACGAGCAGTACTTC | CATTTSSGSYEQYF
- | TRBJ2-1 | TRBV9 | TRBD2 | TGTGCCAGCAGCGTAGGTCAGTGGGCGGGGGGGATGGACAATGAGCAGTTCTTC | CASSVGQWAGGMDNEQFF
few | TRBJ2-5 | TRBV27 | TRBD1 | TGTGCCAGCAGTCCCGGGACAGACTTCCAAGAGACCCAGTACTTC | CASSPGTDFQETQYF
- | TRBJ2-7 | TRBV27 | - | TGTGCCAGCAGTCCAGGGTTGGCATACGAGCAGTACTTC | CASSPGLAYEQYF
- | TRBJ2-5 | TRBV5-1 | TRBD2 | TGCGCCAGCAGCTCTCGGACTAGCGGGGGAGAGACCCAGTACTTC | CASSSRTSGGETQYF
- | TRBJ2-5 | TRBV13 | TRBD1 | TGTGCCAGCAGCAAGCAGGGGGCTGAGACCCAGTACTTC | CASSKQGAETQYF
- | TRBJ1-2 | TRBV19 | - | TGTGCCAGTAGTATGTGGGGAGCTAACTATGGCTACACCTTC | CASSMWGANYGYTF
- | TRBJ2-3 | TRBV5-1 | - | TGCGCCAGCAGCTTGGAGGCGGCTAGCACAGATACGCAGTATTTT | CASSLEAASTDTQYF
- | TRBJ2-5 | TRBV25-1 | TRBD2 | TGTGCCAGCAGTTTACCCCTGGCTAGCGGAGAGACCCAGTACTTC | CASSLPLASGETQYF
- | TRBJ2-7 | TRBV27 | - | TGTGCCAGCAGTTTTGGACTCGAACACTACGAGCAGTACTTC | CASSFGLEHYEQYF
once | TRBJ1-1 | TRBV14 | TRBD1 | TGTGCCAGCAGCCAAGTCGGCAGGGGGCTCACTGAAGCTTTCTTT | CASSQVGRGLTEAFF
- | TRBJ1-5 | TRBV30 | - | TGTGCCTGGAGTGTACTTAGTCAGGGGAATCAGCCCCAGCATTTT | CAWSVLSQGNQPQHF
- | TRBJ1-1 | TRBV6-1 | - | TGTGCCAGCAGTGAAGGGGGGCGGACTGAAGCTTTCTTT | CASSEGGRTEAFF
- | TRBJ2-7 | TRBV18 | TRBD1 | TGTGCCAGCTCACCCGGACAGGGCCCCCTCGAGCAGTACTTC | CASSPGQGPLEQYF
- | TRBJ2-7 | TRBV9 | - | TGTGCCAGCAGCGTAGATAACACTAACTACGAGCAGTACTTC | CASSVDNTNYEQYF
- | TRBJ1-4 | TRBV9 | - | TGTGCCAGCAGCGTAGATCTTTCGAATGAAAAACTGTTTTTT | CASSVDLSNEKLFF
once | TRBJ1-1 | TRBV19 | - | TGTGCCAGTAGTGCGGGGACTAAAGACACTGAAGCTTTCTTT | CASSAGTKDTEAFF
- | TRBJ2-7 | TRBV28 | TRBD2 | TGTGCCAGCAGTGGACTTGGGGCTAGCGGGGGGCCGATATCCTACGAGCAGTACTTC | CASSGLGASGGPISYEQYF
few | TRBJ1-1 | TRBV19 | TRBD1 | TGTGCCAGTAGTATGACAGGGATGAACACTGAAGCTTTCTTT | CASSMTGMNTEAFF
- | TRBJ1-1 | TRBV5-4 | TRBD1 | TGTGCCAGCAGCCCGGGTGGGGGACAGACGAACACTGAAGCTTTCTTT | CASSPGGGQTNTEAFF
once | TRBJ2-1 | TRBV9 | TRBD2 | TGTGCCAGCAGACGTGCCGGGAGGGGAGGGTACAATGAGCAGTTCTTC | CASRRAGRGGYNEQFF
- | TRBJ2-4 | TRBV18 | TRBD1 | TGTGCCAGCTCACCACCGACAGGGTGGGCCAAAAACATTCAGTACTTC | CASSPPTGWAKNIQYF
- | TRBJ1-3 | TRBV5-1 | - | TGCGCCAGCAGCGCAGGACAGAGCCCTGGAAACACCATATATTTT | CASSAGQSPGNTIYF
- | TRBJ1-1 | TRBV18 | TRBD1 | TGTGCCAGCTCACCCTCCACTGGACAGGCTGAAGCTTTCTTT | CASSPSTGQAEAFF
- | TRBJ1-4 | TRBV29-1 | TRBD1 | TGCAGCGGACGGGACAGGGGGGATGAAAAACTGTTTTTT | CSGRDRGDEKLFF
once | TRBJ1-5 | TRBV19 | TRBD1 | TGTGCCAGTAGTACAGGACAGGGCGGAAGCAATCAGCCCCAGCATTTT | CASSTGQGGSNQPQHF